The source of this TCR beta chain is a study of CD8+CD57+ T cells in acquired aplastic anemia. Germline V gene data show CDR1 as SGDLS and CDR2 as YYNGEE. The CDR3 length is 14 residues. Template material for TCR beta VDJ and CDR3 profiling consisted of genomic DNA. TCRdb independently ran MiXCR on the reads; one entry per CDR3 protein. The repertoire holds roughly 250,000 distinct CDR3 sequences, with less than 85% as singletons. Regarding this clonotype: Compared with germline, one end of the junction differs, possibly owing to a read error.

The sequenced patients had an expansion of CD8+CD57+ cells seen by flow cytometry. The receptor was isolated from a human donor with aplastic anemia. The sample taken for sequencing was sorted CD4+, CD8+, or CD8+CD57+ T cells (not recorded which) from PBMCs. The chain employs TRBV9 and TRBJ2-5; tentative D call: TRBD2 (5 bases). The CDR3 sequence: CATSRGSARVTQYF. CDR3 sequence (DNA): TGTGCCACCAGCAGAGGGAGCGCGCGAGTGACCCAGTACTTC.